One sample yielded the 14 T cell receptor beta chains listed below, sequenced in a study of early T cells in non-severe SARS-CoV-2 infection. Using its own MiXCR run on the 5' RACE reads, TCRdb lists one record per CDR3 protein. The profile shows approximately 20,000 distinct CDR3 sequences, about 4% of them singletons. Source material: whole blood. The receptors were sampled from an adult who was a healthcare worker with PCR-confirmed SARS-CoV-2 infection or an uninfected control (not recorded which).

In this sample, this clonotype turned up many times. The rearrangement joins TRBV12-3 or TRBV12-4 to TRBJ1-6; D is perhaps TRBD1 (5 bases). This CDR3 region has 14 residues. Trimming shortened V by 3 bases and J by 4 bases, and 7 bases separated the two germline ends. CDR3 nucleotide sequence: TGTGCCAGCAGTTTGGGGGTTTATAATTCACCCCTCCACTTT. Its translation: CASSLGVYNSPLHF.

This clonotype was recorded at least ten times. The chain recombines TRBV20-1 with TRBJ2-3; 8 bases line up with TRBD1. CDR1 is DFQATT and CDR2 is SNEGSKA in the germline V gene (reference sequence). CDR3 size: 16 residues. The junction had 11 bases not matched to a gene; V was cut back by 6 bases and J by 0 bases. CDR3 region: CSAVDRGRGSTDTQYF. In DNA, the CDR3 is TGCAGTGCGGTCGACAGGGGTAGGGGGAGCACAGATACGCAGTATTTT.

This clonotype was counted many times. The chain joins TRBV6-2 or TRBV6-3 to TRBJ2-3; D unresolved. Trimming removed 10 bases from V and 3 bases from J, with 17 bases in between. Germline-derived CDR1 and CDR2 are MNHEY and SVGEGT. This CDR3 is built from 14 residues. CDR3 sequence: CATSQIQLTDTQYF. The CDR3 nucleotides read TGTGCCACCTCCCAGATTCAGTTAACAGATACGCAGTATTTT.

This clonotype was counted only a few times. The CDR3 sequence is CSARDQRDSWYTEAFF. The CDR3 nucleotides read TGCAGTGCTAGAGATCAGAGGGACAGCTGGTACACTGAAGCTTTCTTT. The chain couples TRBV20-1 to TRBJ1-1, with TRBD1 matching over 7 bases. The CDR3 covers 16 residues. Germline V gene lookup returns CDR1 DFQATT and CDR2 SNEGSKA (reference sequence). V was clipped by 0 bases and J by 3 bases; unmatched bases: 10.

This clonotype was found many times. This chain joins TRBV9 and TRBJ2-1, with 7 positions matching TRBD2. V dropped 5 bases and J dropped 4; count of bases not matched to a gene: 12. Germline assignment: CDR1 SGDLS and CDR2 YYNGEE. The CDR3 runs 16 residues. The CDR3 bases are TGTGCCAGCAGTCGGGGGGAGCCCCCCCCTTACAATGAGCAGTTCTTC. Translating gives CASSRGEPPPYNEQFF.

This clonotype was found many times. The chain joins TRBV19 to TRBJ2-1; D possibly uses TRBD1 or TRBD2 (6 bases each). The V gene lost 5 bases and the J gene lost 5 bases, with 22 bases spanning the gap. Germline-derived CDR1 and CDR2 are LNHDA and SQIVND (reference sequence). This CDR3 region has 17 residues. The CDR3 loop reads CASSVGGPRDTHNEQFF. Here the CDR3 DNA reads TGTGCCAGTAGTGTTGGGGGGCCCCGGGACACCCACAATGAGCAGTTCTTC. The full variable domain, its missing parts supplied by reference TRBV19 and TRBJ2-1, is DGGITQSPKYLFRKEGQNVTLSCEQNLNHDAMYWYRQDPGQGLRLIYYSQIVNDFQKGDIAEGYSVSREKKESFPLTVTSAQKNPTAFYLCASSVGGPRDTHNEQFFGPGTRLTVL.

The CDR3 loop reads CASSIIQGGNEQFF. The CDR3 DNA sequence: TGTGCCAGTAGTATAATACAGGGCGGCAATGAGCAGTTCTTC. The J gene is TRBJ2-1, the V gene TRBV19, with D tentatively TRBD1 (6 bases). Deletions cut 2 bases from V and 6 bases from J, with 11 bases between. This CDR3 is built from 14 residues. CDR1 and CDR2 (germline): LNHDA, SQIVND (reference sequence).

In this sample, this clonotype turned up many times. The rearrangement joins TRBV28 to TRBJ1-2, with 12 bases matching TRBD1. Germline CDR1 reads MDHEN; CDR2 reads SYDVKM. With V trimmed by 2 bases and J by 4 bases, 11 bases remained unmatched. The length of the CDR3 is 18 residues. CDR3 DNA: TGTGCCAGCAGTTTACCCGGGACAGGGGGCGAGGGGTCCTATGGCTACACCTTC. Amino acid sequence: CASSLPGTGGEGSYGYTF.

This clonotype is medium-sized in the sample. The chain recombines TRBV11-2 with TRBJ2-7; 7 bases line up with TRBD1. Per the germline V gene, CDR1 is SGHAT and CDR2 is FQNNGV. The V segment lost 4 bases and the J segment 6 bases; nucleotides outside the gene matches: 9. The CDR3 spans 14 residues. CDR3 loop: CASSSQTGVGEQYF. DNA of the CDR3: TGTGCCAGCAGCTCGCAAACAGGGGTGGGCGAGCAGTACTTC.

The genes are TRBV11-2 and TRBJ1-2; no clear D. This CDR3 has 13 residues. Trimming removed 5 bases at V and 0 bases at J, with 7 bases between. Per the germline V gene, CDR1 is SGHAT and CDR2 is FQNNGV. CDR3 nucleotides: TGTGCCAGCAGCCTACACACTAACTATGGCTACACCTTC. It translates to CASSLHTNYGYTF.

There are a few counts of this clonotype. The rearrangement uses TRBV11-2 and TRBJ2-1; 10 bases are shared with TRBD2. The germline V gene encodes CDR1 SGHAT and CDR2 FQNNGV. There are 15 residues in the CDR3. The V segment lost 2 bases and the J segment 6 bases; nucleotides outside the gene matches: 4. The CDR3 sequence: CASSLRSSGGNEQFF. CDR3 DNA sequence: TGTGCCAGCAGCTTACGATCTAGCGGGGGCAATGAGCAGTTCTTC. The variable domain in full, completed from reference TRBV11-2 and TRBJ2-1, reads EAGVAQSPRYKIIEKRQSVAFWCNPISGHATLYWYQQILGQGPKLLIQFQNNGVVDDSQLPKDRFSAERLKGVDSTLKIQPAKLEDSAVYLCASSLRSSGGNEQFFGPGTRLTVL.

In this sample, this clonotype is medium-sized. This chain links TRBV11-2 with TRBJ2-1, with D unresolved. Trimming left V 4 bases short and J 4 bases short, with 8 bases between. The CDR3 covers 13 residues. In germline, CDR1 is SGHAT, CDR2 FQNNGV. In nucleotides, the CDR3 is TGTGCCAGCAGCTCGGAACTTTACAATGAGCAGTTCTTC. It encodes CASSSELYNEQFF.

The sample holds many counts of this clonotype. The genes are TRBV27 and TRBJ2-7, with 13 bases lining up with TRBD2. This CDR3 is built from 15 residues. Looked up from germline, CDR1 is MNHEY and CDR2 is SMNVEV (reference sequence). With V trimmed by 4 bases and J by 5 bases, 5 bases remained unmatched. As DNA, the CDR3 is TGTGCCAGCAGTTCACTAGCGGGGGGGCACGACGAGCAGTACTTC. This gives the protein CASSSLAGGHDEQYF.

This clonotype came up a few times. Sequence at one end of the junction differs from germline and may be a read error. The chain carries TRBV5-1 and TRBJ2-1, with TRBD1 as a possible D gene (6 bases). The CDR3 covers 13 residues. Germline V gives CDR1 SGHRS, CDR2 YFSETQ. Here the CDR3 reads CASSHRTGNEQFF. The CDR3 region has the DNA TGCGCCAGCAGCCATAGAACAGGGAATGAGCAGTTCTTT. The full variable domain, its missing parts supplied by reference TRBV5-1 and TRBJ2-1, is KAGVTQTPRYLIKTRGQQVTLSCSPISGHRSVSWYQQTPGQGLQFLFEYFSETQRNKGNFPGRFSGRQFSNSRSEMNVSTLELGDSALYLCASSHRTGNEQFFGPGTRLTVL.